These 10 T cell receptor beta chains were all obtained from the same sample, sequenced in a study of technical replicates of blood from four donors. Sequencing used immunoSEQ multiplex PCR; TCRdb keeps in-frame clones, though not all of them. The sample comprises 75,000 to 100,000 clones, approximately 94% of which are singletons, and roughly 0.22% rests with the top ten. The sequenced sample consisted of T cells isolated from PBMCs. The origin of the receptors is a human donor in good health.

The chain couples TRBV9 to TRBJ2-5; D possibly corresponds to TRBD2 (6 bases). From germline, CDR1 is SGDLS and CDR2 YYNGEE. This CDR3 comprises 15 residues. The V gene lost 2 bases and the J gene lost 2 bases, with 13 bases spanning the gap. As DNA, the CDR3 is TGTGCCAGCAGCGTTGTGTCTAGCGTACAAGAGACCCAGTACTTC. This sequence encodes CASSVVSSVQETQYF.

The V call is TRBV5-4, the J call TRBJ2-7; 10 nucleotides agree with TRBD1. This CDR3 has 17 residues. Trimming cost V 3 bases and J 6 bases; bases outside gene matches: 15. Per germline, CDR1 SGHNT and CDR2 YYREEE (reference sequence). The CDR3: CASSSPPGQGTPGEQYF. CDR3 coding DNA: TGTGCCAGCAGCTCACCTCCGGGACAGGGGACTCCGGGCGAGCAGTACTTC.

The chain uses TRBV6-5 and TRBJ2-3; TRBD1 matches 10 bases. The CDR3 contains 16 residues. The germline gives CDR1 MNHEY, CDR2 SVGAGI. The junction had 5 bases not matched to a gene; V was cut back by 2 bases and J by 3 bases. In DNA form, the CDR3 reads TGTGCCAGCAGTTACACGCGGACAGGGGGTACAGATACGCAGTATTTT. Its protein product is CASSYTRTGGTDTQYF.

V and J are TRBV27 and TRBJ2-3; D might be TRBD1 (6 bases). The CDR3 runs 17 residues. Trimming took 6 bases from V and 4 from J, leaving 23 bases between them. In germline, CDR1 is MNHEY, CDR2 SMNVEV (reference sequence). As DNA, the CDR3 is TGTGCCAGCAGCCAAAAGGGCCGTAGCAGGGGATCAGATACGCAGTATTTT. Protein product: CASSQKGRSRGSDTQYF.

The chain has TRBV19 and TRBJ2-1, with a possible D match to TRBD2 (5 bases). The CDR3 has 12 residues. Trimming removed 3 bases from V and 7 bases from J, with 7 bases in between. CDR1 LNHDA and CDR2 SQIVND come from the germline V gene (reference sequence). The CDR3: CASSIRENEQFF. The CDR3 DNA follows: TGTGCCAGTAGTATTCGGGAAAATGAGCAGTTCTTC.

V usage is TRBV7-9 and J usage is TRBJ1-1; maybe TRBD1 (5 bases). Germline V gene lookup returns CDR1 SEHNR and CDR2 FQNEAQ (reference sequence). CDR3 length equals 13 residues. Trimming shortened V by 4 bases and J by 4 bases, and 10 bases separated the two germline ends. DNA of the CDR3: TGTGCCAGCAGCTCCGGGGGTGCCACTGAAGCTTTCTTT. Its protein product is CASSSGGATEAFF.

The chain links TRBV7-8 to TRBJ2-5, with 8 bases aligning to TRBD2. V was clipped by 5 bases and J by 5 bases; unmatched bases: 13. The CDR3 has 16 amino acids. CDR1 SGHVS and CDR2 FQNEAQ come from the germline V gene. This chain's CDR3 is CASSPRGLAGRETQYF. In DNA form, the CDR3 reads TGTGCCAGCAGCCCCCGGGGTCTAGCGGGCCGGGAGACCCAGTACTTC. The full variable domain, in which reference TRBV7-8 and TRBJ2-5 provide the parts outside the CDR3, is GAGVSQSPRYKVAKRGQDVALRCDPISGHVSLFWYQQALGQGPEFLTYFQNEAQLDKSGLPSDRFFAERPEGSVSTLKIQRTQQEDSAVYLCASSPRGLAGRETQYFGPGTRLLVL.

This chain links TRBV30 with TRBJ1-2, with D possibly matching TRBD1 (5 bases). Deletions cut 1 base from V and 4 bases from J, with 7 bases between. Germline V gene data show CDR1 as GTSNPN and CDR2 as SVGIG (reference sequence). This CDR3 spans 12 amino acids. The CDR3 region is CAWSGGPYGYTF. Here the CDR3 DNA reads TGTGCCTGGAGTGGGGGCCCCTATGGCTACACCTTC. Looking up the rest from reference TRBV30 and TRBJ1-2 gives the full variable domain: SQTIHQWPATLVQPVGSPLSLECTVEGTSNPNLYWYRQAAGRGLQLLFYSVGIGQISSEVPQNLSASRPQDRQFILSSKKLLLSDSGFYLCAWSGGPYGYTFGSGTRLTVV.

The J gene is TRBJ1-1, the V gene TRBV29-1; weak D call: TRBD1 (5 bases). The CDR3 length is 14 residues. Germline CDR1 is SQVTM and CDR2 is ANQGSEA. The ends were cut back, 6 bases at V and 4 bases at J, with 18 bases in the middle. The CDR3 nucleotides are TGCAGCGTAGACAGTTTTTCAATAGGCACTGAAGCTTTCTTT. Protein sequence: CSVDSFSIGTEAFF.

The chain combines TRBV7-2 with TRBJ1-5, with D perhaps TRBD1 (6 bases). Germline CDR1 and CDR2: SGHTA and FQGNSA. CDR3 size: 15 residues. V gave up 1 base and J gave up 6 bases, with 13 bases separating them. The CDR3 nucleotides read TGTGCCAGCAGCTTAGGGGGGCGCTCGGGTCAGCCCCAGCATTTT. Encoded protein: CASSLGGRSGQPQHF.